What follows describes a single T cell receptor (beta chain). What it binds is unknown. This specimen belongs to a study of T cell responses to AZD1222 COVID-19 vaccine. This CDR3 has 14 residues. V shed 6 bases and J 3 bases; nucleotides not matched to a gene: 9. The germline V gene encodes CDR1 SGHRS and CDR2 YFSETQ. This table comes from immunoSEQ multiplex PCR, and its TCRdb copy is limited to in-frame clones, with some not included. The sample yields about 120,000 clones, around 90% seen once. Study observations and caveats: Baseline seropositives among AZD1222 recipients totaled only five or six.

Both about-4-week and about-12-week second-dose recipients were combined. The clonotype was recovered from an adult who received the AZD1222 COVID-19 vaccine. The V gene is TRBV5-1, the J gene TRBJ2-7; 7 bases line up with TRBD1. The material sequenced was peripheral blood, taken 28 days after the second AZD1222 dose. The DNA of the CDR3 is TGCGCCAGCACCCCGGGACAGAGGATCTACGAGCAGTACTTC. The encoded protein is CASTPGQRIYEQYF. Looking up the rest from reference TRBV5-1 and TRBJ2-7 gives the full variable domain: KAGVTQTPRYLIKTRGQQVTLSCSPISGHRSVSWYQQTPGQGLQFLFEYFSETQRNKGNFPGRFSGRQFSNSRSEMNVSTLELGDSALYLCASTPGQRIYEQYFGPGTRLTVT.